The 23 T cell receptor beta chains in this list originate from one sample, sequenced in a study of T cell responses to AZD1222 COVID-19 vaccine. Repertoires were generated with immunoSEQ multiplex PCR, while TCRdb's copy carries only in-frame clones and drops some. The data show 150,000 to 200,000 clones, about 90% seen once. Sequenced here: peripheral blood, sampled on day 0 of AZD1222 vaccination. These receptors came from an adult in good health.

The chain's CDR3 is CASSLGTGPPYNEQFF. The CDR3 bases are TGTGCCAGCAGTTTAGGGACAGGGCCCCCTTACAATGAGCAGTTCTTC. V gene TRBV27 combines with J gene TRBJ2-1; 9 nucleotides agree with TRBD1. This CDR3 has 16 amino acids. In germline, CDR1 is MNHEY, CDR2 SMNVEV (reference sequence). The junction had 6 bases not matched to a gene; V was cut back by 2 bases and J by 4 bases.

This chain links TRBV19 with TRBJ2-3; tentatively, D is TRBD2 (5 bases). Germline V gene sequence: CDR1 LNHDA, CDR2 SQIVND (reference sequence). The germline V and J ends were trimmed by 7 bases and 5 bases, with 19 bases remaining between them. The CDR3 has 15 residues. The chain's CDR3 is CASMGMRLGEDTQYF. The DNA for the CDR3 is TGTGCCAGTATGGGGATGAGGCTGGGAGAAGATACGCAGTATTTT.

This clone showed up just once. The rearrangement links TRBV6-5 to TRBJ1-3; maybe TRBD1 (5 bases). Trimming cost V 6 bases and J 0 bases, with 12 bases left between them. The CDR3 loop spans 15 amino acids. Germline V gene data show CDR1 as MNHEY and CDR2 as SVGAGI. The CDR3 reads CASRPRDGSGNTIYF. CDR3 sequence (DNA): TGTGCCAGCAGACCCAGGGACGGCTCTGGAAACACCATATATTTT.

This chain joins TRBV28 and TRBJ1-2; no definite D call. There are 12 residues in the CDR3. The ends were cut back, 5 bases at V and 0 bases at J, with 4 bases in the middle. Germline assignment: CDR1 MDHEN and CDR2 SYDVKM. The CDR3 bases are TGTGCCAGCAGTCCCGCTAACTATGGCTACACCTTC. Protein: CASSPANYGYTF.

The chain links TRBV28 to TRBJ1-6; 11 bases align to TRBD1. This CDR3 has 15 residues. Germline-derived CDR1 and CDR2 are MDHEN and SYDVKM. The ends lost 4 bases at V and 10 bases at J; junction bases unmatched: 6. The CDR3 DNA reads TGTGCCAGCAGTTCCTCCGGGACAGGGGGATCACCCCTCCACTTT. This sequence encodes CASSSSGTGGSPLHF.

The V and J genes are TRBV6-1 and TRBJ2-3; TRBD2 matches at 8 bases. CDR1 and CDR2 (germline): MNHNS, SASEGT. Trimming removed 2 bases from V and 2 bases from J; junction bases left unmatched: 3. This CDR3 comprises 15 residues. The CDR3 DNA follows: TGTGCCAGCAGTGAACGGCGGGGGGCCACAGATACGCAGTATTTT. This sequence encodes CASSERRGATDTQYF.

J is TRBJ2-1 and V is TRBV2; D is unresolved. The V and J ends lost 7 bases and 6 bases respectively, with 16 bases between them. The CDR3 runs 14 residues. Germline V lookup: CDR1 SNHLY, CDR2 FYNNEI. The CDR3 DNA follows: TGTGCCAGCAATCGGGCTGAGCCCTCCAATGAGCAGTTCTTC. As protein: CASNRAEPSNEQFF.

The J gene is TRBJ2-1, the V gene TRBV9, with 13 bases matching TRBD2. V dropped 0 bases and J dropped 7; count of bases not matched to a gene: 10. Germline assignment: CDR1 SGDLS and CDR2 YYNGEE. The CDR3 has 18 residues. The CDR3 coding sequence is TGTGCCAGCAGCGTAGCCCCTAGACTAGCGGGAGGTAGGAATGAGCAGTTCTTC. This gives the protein CASSVAPRLAGGRNEQFF.

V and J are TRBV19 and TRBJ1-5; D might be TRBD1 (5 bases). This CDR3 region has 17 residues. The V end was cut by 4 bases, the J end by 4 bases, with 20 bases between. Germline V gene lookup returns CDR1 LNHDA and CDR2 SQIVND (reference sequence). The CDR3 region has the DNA TGTGCCAGTAGTACAAACCCCTGGGGGGGAGATAATCAGCCCCAGCATTTT. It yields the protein CASSTNPWGGDNQPQHF.

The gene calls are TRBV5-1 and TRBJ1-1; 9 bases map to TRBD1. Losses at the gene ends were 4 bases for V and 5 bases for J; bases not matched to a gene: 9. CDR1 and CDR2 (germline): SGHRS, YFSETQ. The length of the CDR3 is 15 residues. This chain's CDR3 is CASSLEGQGRTEAFF. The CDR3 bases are TGCGCCAGCAGCCTGGAGGGACAGGGTCGGACTGAAGCTTTCTTT.

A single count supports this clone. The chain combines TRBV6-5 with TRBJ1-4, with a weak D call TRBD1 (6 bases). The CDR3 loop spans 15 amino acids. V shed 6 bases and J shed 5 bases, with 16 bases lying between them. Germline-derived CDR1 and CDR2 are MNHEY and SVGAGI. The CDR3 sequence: CASSPRLTGNEKLFF. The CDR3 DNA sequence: TGTGCCAGCAGCCCAAGGTTGACAGGAAATGAAAAACTGTTTTTT.

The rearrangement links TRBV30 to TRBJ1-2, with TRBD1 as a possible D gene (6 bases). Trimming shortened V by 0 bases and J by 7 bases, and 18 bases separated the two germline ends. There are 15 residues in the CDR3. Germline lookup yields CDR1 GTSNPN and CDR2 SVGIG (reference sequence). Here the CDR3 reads CAWSVGQGRGRGYTF. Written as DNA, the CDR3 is TGTGCCTGGAGTGTAGGTCAGGGCAGGGGCCGTGGCTACACCTTC.

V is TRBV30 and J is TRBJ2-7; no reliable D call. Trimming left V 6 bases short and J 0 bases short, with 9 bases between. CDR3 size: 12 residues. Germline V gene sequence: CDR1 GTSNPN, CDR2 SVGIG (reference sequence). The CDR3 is CACQASSYEQYF. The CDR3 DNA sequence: TGTGCCTGTCAGGCGAGCTCCTACGAGCAGTACTTC.

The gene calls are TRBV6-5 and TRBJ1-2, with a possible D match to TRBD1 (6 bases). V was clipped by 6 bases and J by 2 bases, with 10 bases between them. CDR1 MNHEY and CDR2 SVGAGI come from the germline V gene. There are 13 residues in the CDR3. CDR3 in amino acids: CASSIDRNYGYTF. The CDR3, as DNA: TGTGCCAGCAGCATCGACAGGAACTATGGCTACACCTTC.

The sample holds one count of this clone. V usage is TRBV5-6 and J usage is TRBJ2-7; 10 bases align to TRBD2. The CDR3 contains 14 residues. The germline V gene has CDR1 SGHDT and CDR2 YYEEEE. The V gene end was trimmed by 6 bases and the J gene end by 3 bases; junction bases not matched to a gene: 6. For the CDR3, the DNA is TGTGCCAGCACCCTAGCGGGAGCCCGCTACGAGCAGTACTTC. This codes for CASTLAGARYEQYF.

The CDR3 nucleotides read TGTGCCAGCAGCGTCAATGTCGGCCCTTTCTACGAGCAGTACTTC. It codes for CASSVNVGPFYEQYF. The V and J genes are TRBV5-6 and TRBJ2-7; D uncertain. V lost 4 bases and J lost 3, with 17 bases in between. The CDR3 spans 15 residues. In germline, CDR1 is SGHDT, CDR2 YYEEEE.

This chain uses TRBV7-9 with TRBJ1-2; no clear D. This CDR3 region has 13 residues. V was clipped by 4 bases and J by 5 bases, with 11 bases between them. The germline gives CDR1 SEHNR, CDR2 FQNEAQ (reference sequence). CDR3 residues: CASSSSRRYGYTF. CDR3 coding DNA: TGTGCCAGCAGCTCCTCTCGGCGGTATGGCTACACCTTC.

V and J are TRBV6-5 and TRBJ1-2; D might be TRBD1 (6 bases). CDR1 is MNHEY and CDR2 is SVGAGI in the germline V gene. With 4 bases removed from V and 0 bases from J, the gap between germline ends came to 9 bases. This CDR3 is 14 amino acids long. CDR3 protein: CASSWTVANYGYTF. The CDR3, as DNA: TGTGCCAGCAGTTGGACAGTAGCTAACTATGGCTACACCTTC.

CDR3 residues: CASSPTPQMEAGEQFF. CDR3 coding DNA: TGTGCCAGCAGCCCGACCCCCCAGATGGAAGCGGGGGAGCAGTTCTTC. The chain employs TRBV4-2 and TRBJ2-1; 7 bases agree with TRBD2. V shed 4 bases, J shed 10 bases, and the junction held 16 bases outside the gene matches. CDR1 and CDR2 (germline): LGHNA, YNFKEQ. This CDR3 is built from 16 residues.

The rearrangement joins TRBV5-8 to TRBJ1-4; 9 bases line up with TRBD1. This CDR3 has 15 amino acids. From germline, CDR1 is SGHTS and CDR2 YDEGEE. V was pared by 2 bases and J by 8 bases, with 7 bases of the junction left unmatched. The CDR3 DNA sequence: TGTGCCAGCAGCTTTCGTGGGACAGGGATGGAAAAACTGTTTTTT. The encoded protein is CASSFRGTGMEKLFF.

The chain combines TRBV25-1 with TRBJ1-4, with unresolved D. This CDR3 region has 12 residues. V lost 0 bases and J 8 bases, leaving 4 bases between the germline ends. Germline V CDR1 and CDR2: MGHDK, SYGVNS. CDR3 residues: CASSEYSEKLFF. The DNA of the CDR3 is TGTGCCAGCAGTGAATATAGCGAAAAACTGTTTTTT.

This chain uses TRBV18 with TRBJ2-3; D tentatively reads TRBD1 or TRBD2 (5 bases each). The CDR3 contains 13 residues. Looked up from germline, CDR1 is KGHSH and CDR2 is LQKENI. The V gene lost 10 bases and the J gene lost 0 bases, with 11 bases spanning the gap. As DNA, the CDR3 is TGTGCCACGCGAGGGGTGAGCACAGATACGCAGTATTTT. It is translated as CATRGVSTDTQYF.

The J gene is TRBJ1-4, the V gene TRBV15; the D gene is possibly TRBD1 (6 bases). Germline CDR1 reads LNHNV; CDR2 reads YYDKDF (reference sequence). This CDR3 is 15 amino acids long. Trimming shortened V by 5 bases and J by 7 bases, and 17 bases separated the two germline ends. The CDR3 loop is CATSEPGESSEKLFF. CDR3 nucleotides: TGTGCCACCAGCGAGCCAGGGGAGTCGAGTGAAAAACTGTTTTTT.